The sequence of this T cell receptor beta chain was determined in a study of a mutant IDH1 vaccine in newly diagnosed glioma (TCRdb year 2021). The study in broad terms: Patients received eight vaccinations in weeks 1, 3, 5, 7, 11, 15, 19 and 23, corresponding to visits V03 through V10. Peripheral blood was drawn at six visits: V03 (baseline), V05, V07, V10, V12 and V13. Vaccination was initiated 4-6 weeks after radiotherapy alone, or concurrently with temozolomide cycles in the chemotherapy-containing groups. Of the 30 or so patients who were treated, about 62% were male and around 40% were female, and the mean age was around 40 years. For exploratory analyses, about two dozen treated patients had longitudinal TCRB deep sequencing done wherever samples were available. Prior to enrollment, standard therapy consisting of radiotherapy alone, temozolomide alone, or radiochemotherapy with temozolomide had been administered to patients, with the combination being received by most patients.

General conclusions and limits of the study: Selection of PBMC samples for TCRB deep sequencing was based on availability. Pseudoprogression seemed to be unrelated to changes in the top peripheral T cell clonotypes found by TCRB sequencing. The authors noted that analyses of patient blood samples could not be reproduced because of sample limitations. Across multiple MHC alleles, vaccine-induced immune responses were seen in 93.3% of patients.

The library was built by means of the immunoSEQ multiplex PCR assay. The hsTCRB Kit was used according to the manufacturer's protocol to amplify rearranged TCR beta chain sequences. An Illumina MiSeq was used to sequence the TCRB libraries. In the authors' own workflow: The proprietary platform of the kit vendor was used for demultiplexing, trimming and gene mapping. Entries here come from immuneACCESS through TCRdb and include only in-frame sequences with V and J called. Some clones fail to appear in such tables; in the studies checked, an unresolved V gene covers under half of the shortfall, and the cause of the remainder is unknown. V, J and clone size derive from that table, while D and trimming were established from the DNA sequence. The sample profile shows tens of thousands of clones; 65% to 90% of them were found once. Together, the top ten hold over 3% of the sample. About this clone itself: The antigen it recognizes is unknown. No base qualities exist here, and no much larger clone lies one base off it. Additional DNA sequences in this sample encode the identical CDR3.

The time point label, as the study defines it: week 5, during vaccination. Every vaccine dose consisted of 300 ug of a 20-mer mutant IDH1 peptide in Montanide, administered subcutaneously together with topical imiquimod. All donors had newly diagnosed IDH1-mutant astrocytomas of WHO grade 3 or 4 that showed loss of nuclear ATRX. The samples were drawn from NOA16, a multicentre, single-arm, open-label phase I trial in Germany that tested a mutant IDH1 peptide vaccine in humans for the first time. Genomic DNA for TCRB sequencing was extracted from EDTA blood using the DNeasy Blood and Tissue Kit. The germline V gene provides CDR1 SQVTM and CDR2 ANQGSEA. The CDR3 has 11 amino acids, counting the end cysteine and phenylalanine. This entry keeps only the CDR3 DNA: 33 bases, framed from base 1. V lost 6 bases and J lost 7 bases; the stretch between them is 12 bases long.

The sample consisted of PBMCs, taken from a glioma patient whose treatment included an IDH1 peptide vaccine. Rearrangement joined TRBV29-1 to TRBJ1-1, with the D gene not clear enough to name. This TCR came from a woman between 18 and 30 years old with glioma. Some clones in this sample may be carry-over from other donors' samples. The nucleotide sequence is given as TGCAGCGTAGCCCCAGGCCTTGAAGCTTTCTTT. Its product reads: CSVAPGLEAFF. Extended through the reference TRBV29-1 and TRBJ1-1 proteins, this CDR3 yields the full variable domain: SAVISQKPSRDICQRGTSLTIQCQVDSQVTMMFWYRQQPGQSLTLIATANQGSEATYESGFVIDKFPISRPNLTFSTLTVSNMSPEDSSIYLCSVAPGLEAFFGQGTRLTVV.